This T cell receptor (beta chain) was identified during a study of blood T cell repertoires in COVID-19. Authors' methods: From reference gene primer amplification, estimates of nucleated cell counts were derived. Clones were read by immunoSEQ multiplex PCR, and TCRdb kept only the in-frame ones, dropping some. V and J calls and clone size are copied from that table; D and trimming were computed from the DNA. The table shows tens of thousands of clones, with about 80% occurring only once. The CDR3 is made up of 14 amino acids. CDR1 is MGHDK, CDR2 SYGVNS, per germline. The ends were cut back, 3 bases at V and 4 bases at J, with 12 bases in the middle.

This receptor was obtained from a man between 60 and 75 years old with active or convalescent COVID-19. V and J are TRBV25-1 and TRBJ1-2, with D maybe TRBD1 (5 bases). Sequences were obtained from peripheral blood. The CDR3 nucleotides are TGTGCCAGCAGTGACAATAACAGGCTCTATGGCTACACCTTC. It yields the protein CASSDNNRLYGYTF.